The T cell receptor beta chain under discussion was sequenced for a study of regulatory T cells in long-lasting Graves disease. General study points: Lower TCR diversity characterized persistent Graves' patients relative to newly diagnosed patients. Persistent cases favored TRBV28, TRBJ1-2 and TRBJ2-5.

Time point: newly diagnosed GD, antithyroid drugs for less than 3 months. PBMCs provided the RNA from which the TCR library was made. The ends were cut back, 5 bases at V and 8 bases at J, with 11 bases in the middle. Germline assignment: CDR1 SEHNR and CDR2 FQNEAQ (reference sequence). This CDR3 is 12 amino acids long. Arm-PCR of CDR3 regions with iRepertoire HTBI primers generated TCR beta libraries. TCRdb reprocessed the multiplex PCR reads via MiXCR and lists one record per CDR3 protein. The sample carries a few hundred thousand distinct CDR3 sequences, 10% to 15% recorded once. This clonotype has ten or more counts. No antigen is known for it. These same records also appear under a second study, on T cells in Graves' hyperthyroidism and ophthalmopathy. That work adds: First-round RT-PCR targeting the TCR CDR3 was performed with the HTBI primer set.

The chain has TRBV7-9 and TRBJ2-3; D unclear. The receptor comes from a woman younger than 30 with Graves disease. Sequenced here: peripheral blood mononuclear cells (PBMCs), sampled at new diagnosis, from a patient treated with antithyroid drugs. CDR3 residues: CASSPVFPTQYF. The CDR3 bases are TGTGCCAGCAGCCCCGTTTTCCCTACGCAGTATTTT.